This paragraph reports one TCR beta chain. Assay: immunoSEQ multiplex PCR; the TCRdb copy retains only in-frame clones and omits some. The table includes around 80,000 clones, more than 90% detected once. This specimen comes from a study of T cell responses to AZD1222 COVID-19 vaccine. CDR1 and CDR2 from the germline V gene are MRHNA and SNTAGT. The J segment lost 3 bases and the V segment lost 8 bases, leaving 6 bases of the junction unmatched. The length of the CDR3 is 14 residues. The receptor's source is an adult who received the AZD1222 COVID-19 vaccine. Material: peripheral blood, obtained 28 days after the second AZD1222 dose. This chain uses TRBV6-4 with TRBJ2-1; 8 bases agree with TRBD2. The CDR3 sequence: CASANSGDYNEQFF. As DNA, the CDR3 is TGTGCCAGCGCCAATAGCGGGGACTACAATGAGCAGTTCTTC.